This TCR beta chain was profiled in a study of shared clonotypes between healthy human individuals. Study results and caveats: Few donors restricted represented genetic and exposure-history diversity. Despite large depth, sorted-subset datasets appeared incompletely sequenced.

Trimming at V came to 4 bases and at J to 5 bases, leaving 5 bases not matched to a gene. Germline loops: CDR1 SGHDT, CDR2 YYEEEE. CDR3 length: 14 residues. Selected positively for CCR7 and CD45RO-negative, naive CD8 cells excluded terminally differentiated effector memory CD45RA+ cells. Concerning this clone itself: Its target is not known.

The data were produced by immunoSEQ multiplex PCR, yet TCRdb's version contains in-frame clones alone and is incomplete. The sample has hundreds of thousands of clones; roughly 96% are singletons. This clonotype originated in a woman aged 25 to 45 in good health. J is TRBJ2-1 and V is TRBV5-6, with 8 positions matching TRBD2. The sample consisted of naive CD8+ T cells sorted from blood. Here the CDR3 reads CASSPSGPHNEQFF. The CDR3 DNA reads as TGTGCCAGCAGCCCTAGCGGGCCCCACAATGAGCAGTTCTTC. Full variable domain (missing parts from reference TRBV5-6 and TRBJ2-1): DAGVTQSPTHLIKTRGQQVTLRCSPKSGHDTVSWYQQALGQGPQFIFQYYEEEERQRGNFPDRFSGHQFPNYSSELNVNALLLGDSALYLCASSPSGPHNEQFFGPGTRLTVL.